This section outlines one T cell receptor (beta chain) sequence together with its context. Authors' methods: Sequence data from immunoSEQ were junction-only and lacked quality scores; consequently, filtering differed. The table came from immunoSEQ multiplex PCR; TCRdb's copy has only in-frame clones and leaves some out. That table supplies the V and J calls and clone size; D and trimming were determined from the DNA. The sample has some 1 million clones, roughly 80% seen once. This entry is derived from a study of shared clonotypes between healthy human individuals. Across the study: Every donor yielded three CD4 naive, three CD4 memory, two CD8 naive and one CD8 memory plate.

CDR1 is SEHNR and CDR2 is FQNEAQ in the germline V gene (reference sequence). The CDR3 covers 13 residues. Trimming removed 1 base at V and 8 bases at J, with 9 bases between. This chain uses TRBV7-9 with TRBJ1-3; no clear D. Input material: memory CD4+ T cells sorted from blood. Subset given: CD45RA-negative fraction. This TCR was recovered from a man younger than 30 in good health. The CDR3 sequence is CASSLVGSDTIYF. CDR3 DNA sequence: TGTGCCAGCAGCTTAGTTGGCAGTGACACCATATATTTT.